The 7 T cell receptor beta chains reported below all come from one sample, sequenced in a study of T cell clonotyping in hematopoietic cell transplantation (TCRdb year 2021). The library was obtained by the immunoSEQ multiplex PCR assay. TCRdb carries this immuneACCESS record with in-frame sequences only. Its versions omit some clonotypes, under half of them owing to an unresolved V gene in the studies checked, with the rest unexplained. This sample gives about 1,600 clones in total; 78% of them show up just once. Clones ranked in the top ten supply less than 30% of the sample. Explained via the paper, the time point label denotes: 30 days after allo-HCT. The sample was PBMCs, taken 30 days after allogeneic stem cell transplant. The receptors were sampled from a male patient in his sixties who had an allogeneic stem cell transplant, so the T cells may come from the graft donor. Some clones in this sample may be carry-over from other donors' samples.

This CDR3 is CASTENSNNSPLHF. DNA for the CDR3: TGTGCCAGTACGGAGAATTCGAATAATTCACCCCTCCACTTT. V gene TRBV19 combines with J gene TRBJ1-6; D not certain. The germline V gene encodes CDR1 LNHDA and CDR2 SQIVND (reference sequence). The CDR3 has 14 residues. Trimming stripped 7 bases from V and 5 bases from J, with 12 bases between.

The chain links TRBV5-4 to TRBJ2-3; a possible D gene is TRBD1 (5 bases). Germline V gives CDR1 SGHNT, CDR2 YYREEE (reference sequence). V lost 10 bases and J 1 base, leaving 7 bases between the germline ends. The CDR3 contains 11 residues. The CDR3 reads CAARGTDTQYF. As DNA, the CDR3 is TGTGCCGCCAGGGGCACAGATACGCAGTATTTT. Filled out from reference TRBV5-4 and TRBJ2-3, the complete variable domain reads ETGVTQSPTHLIKTRGQQVTLRCSSQSGHNTVSWYQQALGQGPQFIFQYYREEENGRGNFPPRFSGLQFPNYSSELNVNALELDDSALYLCAARGTDTQYFGPGTRLTVL.

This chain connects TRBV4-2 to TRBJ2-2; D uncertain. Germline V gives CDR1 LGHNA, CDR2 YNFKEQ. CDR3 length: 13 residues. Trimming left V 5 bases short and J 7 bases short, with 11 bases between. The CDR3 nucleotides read TGTGCCAGCAGCTTACGCCTTCGCGGGGAGCTGTTTTTT. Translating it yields CASSLRLRGELFF.

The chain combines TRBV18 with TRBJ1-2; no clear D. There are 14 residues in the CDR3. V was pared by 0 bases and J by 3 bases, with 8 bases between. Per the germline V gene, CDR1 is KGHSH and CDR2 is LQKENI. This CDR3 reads CASSPPGRDYGYTF. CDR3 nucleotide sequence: TGTGCCAGCTCACCACCGGGGAGGGACTATGGCTACACCTTC. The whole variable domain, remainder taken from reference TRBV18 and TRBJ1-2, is NAGVMQNPRHLVRRRGQEARLRCSPMKGHSHVYWYRQLPEEGLKFMVYLQKENIIDESGMPKERFSAEFPKEGPSILRIQQVVRGDSAAYFCASSPPGRDYGYTFGSGTRLTVV.

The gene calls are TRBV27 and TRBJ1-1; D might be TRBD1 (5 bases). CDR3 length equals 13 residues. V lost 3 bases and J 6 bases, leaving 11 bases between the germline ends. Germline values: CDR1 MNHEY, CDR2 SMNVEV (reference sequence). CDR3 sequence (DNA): TGTGCCAGCAGTTTCCAGCGACAGTCTGAAGCTTTCTTT. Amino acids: CASSFQRQSEAFF.

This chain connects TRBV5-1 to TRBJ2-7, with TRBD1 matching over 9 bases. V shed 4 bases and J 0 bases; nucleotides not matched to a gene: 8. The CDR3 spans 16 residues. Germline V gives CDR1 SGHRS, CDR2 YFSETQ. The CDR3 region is CASSPRTGAASYEQYF. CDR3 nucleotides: TGCGCCAGCAGCCCCCGGACAGGGGCGGCCTCCTACGAGCAGTACTTC.

CDR3 DNA: TGCGCCAGCAGCTCCCGGACTAGCGGGAAAGTTGAGCAGTTCTTC. Protein: CASSSRTSGKVEQFF. The chain joins TRBV5-1 to TRBJ2-1, with 12 bases matching TRBD2. Germline V gene sequence: CDR1 SGHRS, CDR2 YFSETQ. The V gene end was trimmed by 3 bases and the J gene end by 9 bases; junction bases not matched to a gene: 7. CDR3 length: 15 amino acids.